A single sample is the source of the 20 T cell receptor beta chains below, sequenced in a study of blood T cell repertoires in COVID-19. Using immunoSEQ multiplex PCR, the repertoire was profiled, and TCRdb retains in-frame clones only, with some absent. The sample has approximately 360,000 clones, 90% seen once. Sequencing was carried out using peripheral blood. These receptors were obtained from a young man with active or convalescent COVID-19.

This chain connects TRBV4-2 to TRBJ1-4; the D gene is possibly TRBD1 (5 bases). CDR1 and CDR2 (germline): LGHNA, YNFKEQ. Trimming took 4 bases from V and 2 from J, leaving 20 bases between them. The CDR3 totals 18 residues. CDR3 in DNA: TGTGCCAGCAGCCTCCTAAAGCGGGGGAAAAAGACTAATGAAAAACTGTTTTTT. Translated: CASSLLKRGKKTNEKLFF.

V and J are TRBV2 and TRBJ1-4; 7 bases align to TRBD1. Trimming at V came to 6 bases and at J to 0 bases, leaving 13 bases not matched to a gene. CDR1 and CDR2 (germline): SNHLY, FYNNEI. This CDR3 spans 18 amino acids. The DNA for the CDR3 is TGTGCCAGCAGGGTCGGGACAGCCCTACTCTCAACTAATGAAAAACTGTTTTTT. Its translation is CASRVGTALLSTNEKLFF.

The chain is built from TRBV10-3 and TRBJ2-2; D is uncertain. The CDR3 is 15 amino acids. Germline assignment: CDR1 ENHRY and CDR2 SYGVKD. Trimming stripped 5 bases from V and 2 bases from J, with 12 bases between. CDR3 DNA: TGTGCCATCAGTAAAGAAATAACTAACACCGGGGAGCTGTTTTTT. Amino acids: CAISKEITNTGELFF.

This chain joins TRBV6-2 or TRBV6-3 and TRBJ2-1, with 8 bases matching TRBD2. This CDR3 is built from 14 residues. Trimming at V came to 6 bases and at J to 7 bases, leaving 8 bases not matched to a gene. The germline V gene encodes CDR1 MNHEY and CDR2 SVGEGT. CDR3 loop: CASSQEAGVNEQFF. CDR3 in DNA: TGTGCCAGCAGCCAAGAAGCGGGAGTTAATGAGCAGTTCTTC.

The CDR3 loop reads CASSAGTGTYEQYF. The CDR3 coding sequence is TGTGCCAGCAGCGCCGGGACAGGGACCTACGAGCAGTACTTC. This chain links TRBV9 with TRBJ2-7; 9 nucleotides agree with TRBD1. The CDR3 is 14 amino acids. J gave up 2 bases and V 3 bases, and 3 bases lay outside the gene matches. Germline V gene data show CDR1 as SGDLS and CDR2 as YYNGEE.

The rearrangement links TRBV14 to TRBJ1-1; D unclear. Trimming stripped 1 base from V and 6 bases from J, with 12 bases between. The germline CDR1 and CDR2 sequences are SGHDN and FVKESK. This CDR3 is built from 14 residues. The CDR3 reads CASSQGRVGSEAFF. Written as DNA, the CDR3 is TGTGCCAGCAGCCAAGGGAGGGTGGGCTCTGAAGCTTTCTTT.

The CDR3 loop reads CAISERQGNEKLFF. The CDR3 DNA reads as TGTGCCATCAGTGAAAGACAGGGGAATGAAAAACTGTTTTTT. The rearrangement links TRBV10-3 to TRBJ1-4; the match to TRBD1 covers 8 bases. Per the germline V gene, CDR1 is ENHRY and CDR2 is SYGVKD. J gave up 5 bases and V 3 bases, and 2 bases lay outside the gene matches. This CDR3 spans 14 amino acids.

The rearrangement uses TRBV2 and TRBJ1-1, with 8 bases matching TRBD1. The CDR3 loop spans 14 amino acids. Trimming took 3 bases from V and 3 from J; bases not matched to a gene: 3. The germline V gene encodes CDR1 SNHLY and CDR2 FYNNEI. CDR3 protein: CASSETGVYTEAFF. In DNA, the CDR3 is TGTGCCAGCAGTGAGACAGGGGTTTACACTGAAGCTTTCTTT.

The J gene is TRBJ2-3, the V gene TRBV24-1; no clear D. The CDR3 runs 14 residues. V dropped 0 bases and J dropped 5 bases, with 8 bases sitting between them. Germline CDR1 KGHDR, CDR2 SFDVKD. CDR3 DNA sequence: TGTGCCACCAGTGATTTGCCTCCTAGAGATACGCAGTATTTT. This sequence encodes CATSDLPPRDTQYF.

The V call is TRBV18, the J call TRBJ2-5; perhaps TRBD1 as D (6 bases). Looked up from germline, CDR1 is KGHSH and CDR2 is LQKENI. This CDR3 is built from 14 residues. Trimming left V 3 bases short and J 2 bases short, with 10 bases between. The CDR3, as DNA: TGTGCCAGCTCACCCAACGGACAGCAAGAGACCCAGTACTTC. As protein: CASSPNGQQETQYF.

This chain uses TRBV6-2 or TRBV6-3 with TRBJ1-2, with D perhaps matching TRBD1 (6 bases). Trimming removed 2 bases at V and 3 bases at J, with 10 bases between. This CDR3 region has 14 residues. Germline CDR1 is MNHEY and CDR2 is SVGEGT. The chain's CDR3 is CASSYAGDHYGYTF. In nucleotides, the CDR3 is TGTGCCAGCAGTTACGCAGGGGATCACTATGGCTACACCTTC.

The chain recombines TRBV29-1 with TRBJ1-3; TRBD1 might be the D (5 bases). The germline V and J ends were trimmed by 5 bases and 1 base, with 9 bases remaining between them. The CDR3 covers 13 residues. In germline, CDR1 is SQVTM, CDR2 ANQGSEA. CDR3 sequence: CSVRGGSGNTIYF. CDR3 sequence (DNA): TGCAGCGTTCGGGGGGGTTCTGGAAACACCATATATTTT.

V and J are TRBV6-5 and TRBJ2-1; 9 nucleotides align to TRBD2. CDR3 size: 14 residues. V was pared by 4 bases and J by 9 bases, with 7 bases of the junction left unmatched. The germline V gene has CDR1 MNHEY and CDR2 SVGAGI. For the CDR3, the DNA is TGTGCCAGCAGTTGGGGGACTAGCTCTAGTGAGCAGTTCTTC. The encoded protein is CASSWGTSSSEQFF.

The gene calls are TRBV7-2 and TRBJ1-5, with D possibly matching TRBD1 (5 bases). This CDR3 region has 14 residues. V was clipped by 5 bases and J by 3 bases, with 11 bases between them. Germline CDR1 SGHTA, CDR2 FQGNSA. The CDR3 loop reads CASSPTDYNQPQHF. For the CDR3, the DNA is TGTGCCAGCAGCCCGACAGATTACAATCAGCCCCAGCATTTT.

This rearrangement joins TRBV6-2 or TRBV6-3 to TRBJ2-1; D is possibly TRBD1 (6 bases). V lost 0 bases to trimming and J lost 6 bases, with 9 bases between them. Germline V lookup: CDR1 MNHEY, CDR2 SVGEGT. CDR3 size: 14 residues. The CDR3: CASSYSGRGNEQFF. CDR3 bases: TGTGCCAGCAGTTACTCGGGCAGGGGCAATGAGCAGTTCTTC.

This chain links TRBV9 with TRBJ2-1; TRBD1 is a possible D gene (6 bases). Germline V CDR1 and CDR2: SGDLS, YYNGEE. The CDR3 has 18 amino acids. The ends were cut back, 2 bases at V and 6 bases at J, with 24 bases in the middle. CDR3 loop: CASSVTNRVGPASNEQFF. The CDR3, as DNA: TGTGCCAGCAGCGTTACGAACAGGGTGGGACCCGCGAGCAATGAGCAGTTCTTC.

Turning to this clone: At one of its ends the junction is not consistent with the germline gene, which may arise from a read error. The gene calls are TRBV19 and TRBJ2-6; a weak D match, TRBD1 (5 bases). This CDR3 spans 13 amino acids. Germline V gives CDR1 LNHDA, CDR2 SQIVND (reference sequence). The CDR3 DNA follows: TGTGCCAGTAGACGCTCTGGGGCCAACGTGCTGACTTTC. Its translation is CASRRSGANVLTF.

The chain uses TRBV19 and TRBJ1-1; TRBD1 matches at 7 bases. V gave up 5 bases and J gave up 4 bases; unmatched junction bases: 4. Germline V CDR1 and CDR2: LNHDA, SQIVND (reference sequence). This CDR3 has 13 amino acids. In DNA, the CDR3 is TGTGCCAGTAGTCGACAGGGTCCCACTGAAGCTTTCTTT. It yields the protein CASSRQGPTEAFF.

The V and J genes are TRBV12-3 or TRBV12-4 and TRBJ1-2; D ambiguous. V lost 6 bases to trimming and J lost 0 bases, with 8 bases between them. The CDR3 has 13 residues. This CDR3 is CASSPVSNYGYTF. The CDR3 region has the DNA TGTGCCAGCAGCCCCGTGTCTAACTATGGCTACACCTTC.

The gene calls are TRBV29-1 and TRBJ2-3; TRBD1 is a possible D gene (5 bases). Germline V gene lookup returns CDR1 SQVTM and CDR2 ANQGSEA. The CDR3 totals 14 residues. Trimming stripped 4 bases from V and 0 bases from J, with 11 bases between. The CDR3 sequence is CSVAKGSSTDTQYF. The CDR3 DNA reads TGCAGCGTTGCCAAGGGGTCTAGCACAGATACGCAGTATTTT.